This T cell receptor beta chain was captured in a study of T cells in Graves' hyperthyroidism and ophthalmopathy. The V gene end was trimmed by 0 bases and the J gene end by 1 base; junction bases not matched to a gene: 5. The V gene's germline CDR1 is SGHRS and CDR2 YFSETQ. The CDR3 contains 16 residues. Amplification yielded TCR beta CDR3 regions, with RNA transcripts as the source. The HTBI set primed first-round TCR CDR3 RT-PCR. MiXCR, run by TCRdb on the multiplex PCR reads, gives a single entry per CDR3 protein. The data hold approximately 380,000 distinct CDR3 sequences, with under 20% observed a single time. This clonotype came up many times.

The chain combines TRBV5-1 with TRBJ2-7; 9 bases line up with TRBD1. The origin of this receptor is a man aged 18-30 years with Graves' ophthalmopathy. Specimen: blood. The CDR3 loop reads CASSLAIGTGSYEQYF. CDR3 bases: TGCGCCAGCAGCTTGGCCATTGGGACAGGGTCCTACGAGCAGTACTTC.